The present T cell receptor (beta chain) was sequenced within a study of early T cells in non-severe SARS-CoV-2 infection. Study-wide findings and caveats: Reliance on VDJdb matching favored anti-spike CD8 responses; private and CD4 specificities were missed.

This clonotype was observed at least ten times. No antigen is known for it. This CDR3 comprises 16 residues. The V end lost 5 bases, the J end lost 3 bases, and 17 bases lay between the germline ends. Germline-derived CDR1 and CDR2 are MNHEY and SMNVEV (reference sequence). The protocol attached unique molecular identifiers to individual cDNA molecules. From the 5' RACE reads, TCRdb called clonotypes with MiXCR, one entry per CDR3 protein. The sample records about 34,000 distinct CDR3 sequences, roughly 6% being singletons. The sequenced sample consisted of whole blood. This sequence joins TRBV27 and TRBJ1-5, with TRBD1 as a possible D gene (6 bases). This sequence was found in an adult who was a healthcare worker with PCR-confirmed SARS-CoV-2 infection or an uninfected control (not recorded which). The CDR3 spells CASSKEGGQNNQPQHF. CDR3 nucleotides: TGTGCCAGCAGTAAAGAGGGGGGGCAGAACAATCAGCCCCAGCATTTT.